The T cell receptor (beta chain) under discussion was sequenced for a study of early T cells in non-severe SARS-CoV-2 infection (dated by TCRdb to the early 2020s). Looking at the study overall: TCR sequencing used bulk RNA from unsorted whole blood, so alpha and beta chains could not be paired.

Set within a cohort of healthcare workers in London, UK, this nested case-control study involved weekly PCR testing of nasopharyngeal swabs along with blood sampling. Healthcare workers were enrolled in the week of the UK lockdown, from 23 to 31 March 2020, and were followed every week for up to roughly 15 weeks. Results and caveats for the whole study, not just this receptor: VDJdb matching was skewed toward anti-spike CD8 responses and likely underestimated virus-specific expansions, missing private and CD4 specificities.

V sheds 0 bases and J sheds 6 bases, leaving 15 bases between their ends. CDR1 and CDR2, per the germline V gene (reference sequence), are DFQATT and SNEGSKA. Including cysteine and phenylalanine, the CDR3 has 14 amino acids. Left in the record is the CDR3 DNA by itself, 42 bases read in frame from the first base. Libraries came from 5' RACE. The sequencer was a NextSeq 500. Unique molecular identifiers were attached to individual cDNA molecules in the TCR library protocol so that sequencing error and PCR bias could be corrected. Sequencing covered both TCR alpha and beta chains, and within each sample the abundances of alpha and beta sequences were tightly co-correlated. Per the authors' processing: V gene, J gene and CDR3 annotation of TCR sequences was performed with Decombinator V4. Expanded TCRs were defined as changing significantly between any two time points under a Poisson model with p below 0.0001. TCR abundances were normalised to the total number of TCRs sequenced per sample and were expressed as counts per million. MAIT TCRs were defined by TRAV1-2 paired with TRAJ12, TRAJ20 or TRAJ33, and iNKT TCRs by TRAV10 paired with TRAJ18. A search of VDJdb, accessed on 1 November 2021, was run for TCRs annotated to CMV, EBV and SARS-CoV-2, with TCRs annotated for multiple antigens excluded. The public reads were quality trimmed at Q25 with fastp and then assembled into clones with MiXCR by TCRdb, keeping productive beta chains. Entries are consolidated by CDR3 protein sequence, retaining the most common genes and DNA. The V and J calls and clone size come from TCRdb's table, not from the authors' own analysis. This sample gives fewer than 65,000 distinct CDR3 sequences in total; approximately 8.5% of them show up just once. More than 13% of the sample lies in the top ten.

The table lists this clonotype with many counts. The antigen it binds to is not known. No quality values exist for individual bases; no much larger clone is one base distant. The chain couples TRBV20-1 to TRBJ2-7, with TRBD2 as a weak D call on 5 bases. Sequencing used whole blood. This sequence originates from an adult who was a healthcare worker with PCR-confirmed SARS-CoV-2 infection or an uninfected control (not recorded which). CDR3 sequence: CSARDPFEGREQYF. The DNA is TGCAGTGCTAGAGACCCCTTTGAGGGTCGCGAGCAGTACTTC.